Sequencing of this T cell receptor beta chain was carried out in a study of shared clonotypes between healthy human individuals. Study-level information: Donors were a couple of women and a few men aged 18 to 49. Study-level findings and limits: Non-shared clonotypes displayed generation probabilities falling below those of clonotypes present in all four donors. Memory subsets generally showed smaller estimated richness than naive subsets did.

About this clone itself: Antigen: not known.

The CDR3 spans 17 residues. Germline CDR1 reads SGHVS; CDR2 reads FQNEAQ. V lost 2 bases to trimming and J lost 0 bases, with 17 bases between them. Per sorted-subset replicate PCR, input was roughly 200 ng DNA, representing 30,000 to 35,000 T cell genomes. TCRdb's copy holds only in-frame clones and misses some; the assay was immunoSEQ multiplex PCR. Of under 850,000 clones detected, 80% to 95% appear once; the ten largest clones hold approximately 25%. It was CD45RO-negative cells, positively selected for CCR7, that made up naive CD8 cells, with terminally differentiated effector memory CD45RA+ cells excluded.

Sequences were obtained from naive CD8+ T cells sorted from blood. The chain is built from TRBV7-8 and TRBJ2-7; D unresolved. The receptor's source is a man aged 25 to 45 in good health. In nucleotides, the CDR3 is TGTGCCAGCAGCTTAAGGGAAGTGACACGAAGCTCCTACGAGCAGTACTTC. This encodes CASSLREVTRSSYEQYF.